This entry lists 30 T cell receptor beta chains sequenced from one sample in a study of T cell changes during pregnancy in multiple sclerosis. Sequencing used immunoSEQ multiplex PCR; TCRdb keeps in-frame clones, though not all of them. The table has 100,000 or so clones, over 85% seen once; the top ten hold about 1.6%. This sample comprised peripheral blood, obtained after pregnancy. The receptor set was obtained from a female donor in good health, enrolled as a control in a pregnancy study.

The genes are TRBV7-9 and TRBJ1-2, with 9 bases aligning to TRBD1. Germline trimming cut 5 bases from V and 0 bases from J; bases unmatched to any gene: 7. The CDR3 contains 16 residues. Germline values: CDR1 SEHNR, CDR2 FQNEAQ (reference sequence). CDR3 residues: CASSLLNRGPNYGYTF. The CDR3 coding sequence is TGTGCCAGCAGCCTTTTGAACAGGGGGCCTAACTATGGCTACACCTTC.

The chain joins TRBV2 to TRBJ2-3, with 7 bases identical to TRBD2. Per the germline V gene, CDR1 is SNHLY and CDR2 is FYNNEI. This CDR3 region has 15 residues. Trimming removed 4 bases from V and 0 bases from J; junction bases left unmatched: 4. CDR3 DNA: TGTGCCAGCAGTGGCTCAGCGGGAAGCACAGATACGCAGTATTTT. Translating gives CASSGSAGSTDTQYF. The complete variable domain, with remaining parts taken from reference TRBV2 and TRBJ2-3, reads EPEVTQTPSHQVTQMGQEVILRCVPISNHLYFYWYRQILGQKVEFLVSFYNNEISEKSEIFDDQFSVERPDGSNFTLKIRSTKLEDSAMYFCASSGSAGSTDTQYFGPGTRLTVL.

This sequence joins TRBV11-2 and TRBJ1-2; D gene uncertain. Germline V gene data show CDR1 as SGHAT and CDR2 as FQNNGV. The CDR3 spans 15 residues. Trimming removed 5 bases from V and 4 bases from J, with 17 bases in between. CDR3 in amino acids: CASSGTASPAYGYTF. DNA for the CDR3: TGTGCCAGCAGCGGAACAGCTTCTCCTGCCTATGGCTACACCTTC.

The rearrangement links TRBV15 to TRBJ1-1; D might be TRBD1 (5 bases). V was cut by 7 bases and J by 6 bases, with 21 bases left in between. CDR3 length: 15 residues. Germline assignment: CDR1 LNHNV and CDR2 YYDKDF (reference sequence). This CDR3 is CATTKDIGVWSEAFF. CDR3 DNA sequence: TGTGCCACCACCAAGGACATCGGTGTGTGGTCTGAAGCTTTCTTT.

The chain recombines TRBV28 with TRBJ2-1, with 7 bases matching TRBD1. This CDR3 spans 13 amino acids. Germline V gives CDR1 MDHEN, CDR2 SYDVKM. J was trimmed by 12 bases and V by 7 bases; bases with no gene match: 12. Written as DNA, the CDR3 is TGTGCCAGCACCCACACTCCGGGACAGCTGCAGTTCTTC. Translating gives CASTHTPGQLQFF.

V gene TRBV7-2 combines with J gene TRBJ2-7, with 8 positions matching TRBD1. V lost 3 bases and J lost 2; bases outside the gene matches: 6. The CDR3 consists of 15 residues. Germline V lookup: CDR1 SGHTA, CDR2 FQGNSA. The CDR3 DNA follows: TGTGCCAGCAGCTTGGTCAGGGGGCCGACCTACGAGCAGTACTTC. As protein: CASSLVRGPTYEQYF. Based on the CDR3 plus reference TRBV7-2 and TRBJ2-7, the full variable domain is GAGVSQSPSNKVTEKGKDVELRCDPISGHTALYWYRQSLGQGLEFLIYFQGNSAPDKSGLPSDRFSAERTGGSVSTLTIQRTQQEDSAVYLCASSLVRGPTYEQYFGPGTRLTVT.

The gene calls are TRBV28 and TRBJ2-6; D not certain. Germline V gives CDR1 MDHEN, CDR2 SYDVKM. This CDR3 has 17 residues. Trimming took off 4 bases at V and 1 base at J, with 14 bases between the two ends. CDR3 nucleotides: TGTGCCAGCAGTTCAGAGGCGTCATCGTCTGGGGCCAACGTCCTGACTTTC. Translation: CASSSEASSSGANVLTF.

This chain connects TRBV5-6 to TRBJ2-1; TRBD2 matches 8 bases. CDR1 SGHDT and CDR2 YYEEEE come from the germline V gene. The V segment lost 1 base and the J segment 10 bases; nucleotides outside the gene matches: 7. The CDR3 sequence is 14 residues long. CDR3 in DNA: TGTGCCAGCAGCTTGCCGGGGGGGGGTCGGGAGCAGTTCTTC. Protein sequence: CASSLPGGGREQFF.

The chain carries TRBV14 and TRBJ2-2; perhaps TRBD1 as D (6 bases). V lost 3 bases, J lost 4 bases, and 9 bases lay in between. The CDR3 runs to 14 residues. Germline CDR1 reads SGHDN; CDR2 reads FVKESK. The CDR3 DNA sequence: TGTGCCAGCAGCCATACAGGGCCCACCGGGGAGCTGTTTTTT. This sequence encodes CASSHTGPTGELFF.

The chain has TRBV5-4 and TRBJ2-5; TRBD1 agrees at 9 bases. This CDR3 comprises 14 residues. The trim removed 6 bases at V and 5 bases at J, leaving 8 bases unmatched. CDR1 is SGHNT and CDR2 is YYREEE in the germline V gene (reference sequence). The CDR3 here is CASNEQGAGETQYF. Written as DNA, the CDR3 is TGTGCCAGCAACGAACAGGGGGCGGGGGAGACCCAGTACTTC.

The V gene is TRBV5-1, the J gene TRBJ1-4, with 7 positions matching TRBD1. The CDR3 sequence is 15 residues long. V was pared by 0 bases and J by 5 bases, with 4 bases of the junction left unmatched. Germline CDR1 reads SGHRS; CDR2 reads YFSETQ. CDR3 nucleotide sequence: TGCGCCAGCAGCTTGGACAGGGGTGGAAATGAAAAACTGTTTTTT. This gives the protein CASSLDRGGNEKLFF.

The chain links TRBV4-2 to TRBJ2-7; TRBD1 is a possible D gene (6 bases). The V end lost 0 bases, the J end lost 7 bases, and 16 bases lay between the germline ends. CDR1 and CDR2 from the germline V gene are LGHNA and YNFKEQ. This CDR3 has 15 amino acids. The CDR3 region is CASSQDWQGMREQYF. In nucleotides, the CDR3 is TGTGCCAGCAGCCAAGACTGGCAGGGGATGCGTGAGCAGTACTTC.

A note on this clone: One junction end does not reproduce the germline sequence, and a read error may be involved. This chain joins TRBV7-9 and TRBJ2-1, with D possibly being TRBD1 (5 bases). This CDR3 has 11 amino acids. Germline lookup yields CDR1 SEHNR and CDR2 FQNEAQ (reference sequence). CDR3 region: CASSSTVGLIF. The CDR3 coding sequence is TGTGCCAGCAGTTCGACCGTGGGGCTCATCTTC. Looking up the rest from reference TRBV7-9 and TRBJ2-1 gives the full variable domain: DTGVSQNPRHKITKRGQNVTFRCDPISEHNRLYWYRQTLGQGPEFLTYFQNEAQLEKSRLLSDRFSAERPKGSFSTLEIQRTEQGDSAMYLCASSSTVGLIFGPGTRLTVL.

V gene TRBV5-6 combines with J gene TRBJ1-3, with 7 nucleotides matching TRBD1. Germline V CDR1 and CDR2: SGHDT, YYEEEE. V shed 2 bases, J shed 4 bases, and the junction held 9 bases outside the gene matches. This CDR3 is 16 amino acids long. The CDR3 loop reads CASSFTLGQSGNTIYF. The CDR3 region has the DNA TGTGCCAGCAGCTTTACATTGGGACAGTCAGGAAACACCATATATTTT.

The chain joins TRBV5-4 to TRBJ2-7; 11 nucleotides align to TRBD2. CDR3 length: 16 amino acids. V was clipped by 2 bases and J by 0 bases; unmatched bases: 4. The V gene's germline CDR1 is SGHNT and CDR2 YYREEE (reference sequence). Here the CDR3 DNA reads TGTGCCAGCAGCTTAGAAACTAGCGGGAGCTCCTACGAGCAGTACTTC. Its translation: CASSLETSGSSYEQYF.

The rearrangement uses TRBV7-9 and TRBJ2-1, with D perhaps matching TRBD2 (5 bases). CDR1 is SEHNR and CDR2 is FQNEAQ in the germline V gene (reference sequence). V was cut by 1 base and J by 1 base, with 8 bases left in between. The CDR3 spans 15 residues. The CDR3 reads CASSLDGNSYNEQFF. The DNA for the CDR3 is TGTGCCAGCAGCTTAGACGGGAATTCCTACAATGAGCAGTTCTTC.

The CDR3 region is CASSLWGGSGNEQFF. The CDR3 DNA reads as TGCGCCAGCAGCTTGTGGGGGGGCTCGGGCAATGAGCAGTTCTTC. This chain joins TRBV5-1 and TRBJ2-1, with D possibly TRBD2 on 7 matching bases. The CDR3 contains 15 residues. Per germline, CDR1 SGHRS and CDR2 YFSETQ. V gave up 1 base and J gave up 6 bases, with 14 bases separating them.

The V gene is TRBV28, the J gene TRBJ2-3; a weak D match, TRBD1 (5 bases). Trimming cost V 7 bases and J 3 bases, with 11 bases left between them. This CDR3 region has 13 residues. In germline, CDR1 is MDHEN, CDR2 SYDVKM. The CDR3 is CASTIYRTDTQYF. The DNA of the CDR3 is TGTGCCAGCACTATTTACAGGACAGATACGCAGTATTTT.

The chain links TRBV28 to TRBJ2-7; D gene ambiguous. CDR1 and CDR2 (germline): MDHEN, SYDVKM. The CDR3 has 13 residues. The ends were cut back, 5 bases at V and 5 bases at J, with 13 bases in the middle. Written as DNA, the CDR3 is TGTGCCAGCAGTCCTCCCAGGTCGGACGAGCAGTACTTC. Residues: CASSPPRSDEQYF.

This chain connects TRBV28 to TRBJ2-7; D perhaps matches TRBD2 (5 bases). Germline V gene sequence: CDR1 MDHEN, CDR2 SYDVKM. Trimming left V 0 bases short and J 7 bases short, with 7 bases between. The CDR3 length is 12 residues. The DNA of the CDR3 is TGTGCCAGCAGTTTATGGGAGGAGGAGCAGTACTTC. Its protein product is CASSLWEEEQYF.

The chain employs TRBV28 and TRBJ2-7; 11 bases align to TRBD1. There are 17 residues in the CDR3. J was trimmed by 3 bases and V by 7 bases; bases with no gene match: 14. CDR1 is MDHEN, CDR2 SYDVKM, per germline. CDR3 DNA: TGTGCCAGCACCCAACCGGTTGGGGGACAGGGGGTCTACGAGCAGTACTTC. Its protein is CASTQPVGGQGVYEQYF.

This sequence joins TRBV28 and TRBJ1-1; unclear D gene. The CDR3 runs 11 residues. Trimming removed 5 bases from V and 11 bases from J, with 12 bases in between. Germline V gene lookup returns CDR1 MDHEN and CDR2 SYDVKM. The DNA for the CDR3 is TGTGCCAGCAGTCTTAAGAACGGGGCTTTCTTT. This sequence encodes CASSLKNGAFF.

The genes are TRBV5-4 and TRBJ2-1, with 8 bases fitting TRBD1. Per the germline V gene, CDR1 is SGHNT and CDR2 is YYREEE (reference sequence). Losses at the gene ends were 4 bases for V and 5 bases for J; bases not matched to a gene: 8. The CDR3 is made up of 15 amino acids. CDR3 nucleotides: TGTGCCAGCAGCCCGGGGACAGGCGCCAACAATGAGCAGTTCTTC. Translating it yields CASSPGTGANNEQFF.

The chain joins TRBV5-1 to TRBJ1-1; no firm D call. V lost 3 bases and J lost 7, with 10 bases in between. Germline V gene data show CDR1 as SGHRS and CDR2 as YFSETQ. The CDR3 has 12 amino acids. CDR3 region: CASSSSGSEAFF. The CDR3 DNA is TGCGCCAGCAGCTCCTCAGGCAGTGAAGCTTTCTTT.

The CDR3 DNA reads TGTGCCTGGAGTGCCCGACAGGCCAGCGAGCAGTACTTC. Encoded protein: CAWSARQASEQYF. V usage is TRBV30 and J usage is TRBJ2-7, with D tentatively TRBD1 (6 bases). Germline V gene sequence: CDR1 GTSNPN, CDR2 SVGIG (reference sequence). Trimming left V 1 base short and J 6 bases short, with 13 bases between. CDR3 length: 13 amino acids.

The chain employs TRBV28 and TRBJ2-2, with a weak D call TRBD2 (5 bases). CDR3 size: 13 residues. Trimming removed 6 bases from V and 6 bases from J, with 11 bases in between. Per germline, CDR1 MDHEN and CDR2 SYDVKM. The chain's CDR3 is CASRWAGPGELFF. CDR3 DNA: TGTGCCAGCAGGTGGGCGGGTCCCGGGGAGCTGTTTTTT.

This chain uses TRBV2 with TRBJ2-2; possibly TRBD1 for D (5 bases). The CDR3 contains 16 residues. V gave up 7 bases and J gave up 1 base, with 16 bases separating them. Germline values: CDR1 SNHLY, CDR2 FYNNEI. The CDR3 protein is CASNLLGHRNTGELFF. In DNA form, the CDR3 reads TGTGCCAGCAACCTACTCGGACATCGGAACACCGGGGAGCTGTTTTTT.

This chain connects TRBV28 to TRBJ1-3; D uncertain. Trimming removed 7 bases at V and 0 bases at J, with 22 bases between. Germline V CDR1 and CDR2: MDHEN, SYDVKM. The CDR3 spans 18 residues. CDR3 nucleotide sequence: TGTGCCAGCACCCATTCGGTGGAGGGCCCGAGCTCTGGAAACACCATATATTTT. This sequence encodes CASTHSVEGPSSGNTIYF.

The chain recombines TRBV5-4 with TRBJ2-1, with 7 nucleotides matching TRBD2. CDR1 is SGHNT, CDR2 YYREEE, per germline (reference sequence). The CDR3 sequence is 16 residues long. V dropped 4 bases and J dropped 4; count of bases not matched to a gene: 11. The CDR3 DNA follows: TGTGCCAGCAGCCTGGGGGGGAGGGAGTTGTACAATGAGCAGTTCTTC. Its protein product is CASSLGGRELYNEQFF.

The CDR3 is CASSLGAEAGGRKEQFF. The CDR3, as DNA: TGTGCCAGCAGCTTGGGAGCTGAGGCAGGGGGCCGAAAGGAGCAGTTCTTC. V gene TRBV5-6 combines with J gene TRBJ2-1, with 8 positions matching TRBD1. The V gene's germline CDR1 is SGHDT and CDR2 YYEEEE. CDR3 length: 17 residues. Trimming took 0 bases from V and 10 from J; bases not matched to a gene: 15. Using reference TRBV5-6 and TRBJ2-1 for the parts outside the CDR3, the full variable domain is DAGVTQSPTHLIKTRGQQVTLRCSPKSGHDTVSWYQQALGQGPQFIFQYYEEEERQRGNFPDRFSGHQFPNYSSELNVNALLLGDSALYLCASSLGAEAGGRKEQFFGPGTRLTVL.